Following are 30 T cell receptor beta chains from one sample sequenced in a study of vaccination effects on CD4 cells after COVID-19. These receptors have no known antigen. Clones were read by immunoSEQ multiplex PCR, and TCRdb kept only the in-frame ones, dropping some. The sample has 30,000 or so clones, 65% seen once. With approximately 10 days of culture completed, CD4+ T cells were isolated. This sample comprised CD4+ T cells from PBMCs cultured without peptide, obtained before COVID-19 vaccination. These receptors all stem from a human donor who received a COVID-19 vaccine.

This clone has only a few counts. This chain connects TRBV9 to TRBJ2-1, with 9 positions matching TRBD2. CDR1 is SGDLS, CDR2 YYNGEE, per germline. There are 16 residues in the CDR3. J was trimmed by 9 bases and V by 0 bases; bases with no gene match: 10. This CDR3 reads CASSVVLAGKWSEQFF. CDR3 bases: TGTGCCAGCAGCGTAGTCCTAGCGGGAAAGTGGAGTGAGCAGTTCTTC.

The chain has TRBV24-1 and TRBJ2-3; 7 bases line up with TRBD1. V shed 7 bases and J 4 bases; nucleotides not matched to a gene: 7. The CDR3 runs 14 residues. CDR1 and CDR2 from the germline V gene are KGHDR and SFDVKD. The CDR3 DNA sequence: TGTGCCACCAGCCGGGACAGAAAGGCAGATACGCAGTATTTT. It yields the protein CATSRDRKADTQYF.

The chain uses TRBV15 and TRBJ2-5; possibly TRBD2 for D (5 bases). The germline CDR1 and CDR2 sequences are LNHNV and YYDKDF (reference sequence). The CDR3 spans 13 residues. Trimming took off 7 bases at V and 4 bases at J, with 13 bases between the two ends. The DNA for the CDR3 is TGTGCCACCACAGTGGCGGGTCGAGAGACCCAGTACTTC. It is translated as CATTVAGRETQYF.

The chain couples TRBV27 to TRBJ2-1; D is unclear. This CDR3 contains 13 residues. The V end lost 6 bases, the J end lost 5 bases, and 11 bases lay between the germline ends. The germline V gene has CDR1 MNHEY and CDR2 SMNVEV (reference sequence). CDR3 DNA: TGTGCCAGCAGGTCGGGTCTAGACAATGAGCAGTTCTTC. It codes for CASRSGLDNEQFF.

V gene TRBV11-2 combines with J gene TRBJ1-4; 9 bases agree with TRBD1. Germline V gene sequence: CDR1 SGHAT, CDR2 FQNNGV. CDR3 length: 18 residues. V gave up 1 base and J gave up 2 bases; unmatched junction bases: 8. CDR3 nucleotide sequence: TGTGCCAGCAGCTTAGCGCGGACAGGGGCTAAGACTAATGAAAAACTGTTTTTT. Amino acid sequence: CASSLARTGAKTNEKLFF. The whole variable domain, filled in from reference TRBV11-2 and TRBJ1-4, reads EAGVAQSPRYKIIEKRQSVAFWCNPISGHATLYWYQQILGQGPKLLIQFQNNGVVDDSQLPKDRFSAERLKGVDSTLKIQPAKLEDSAVYLCASSLARTGAKTNEKLFFGSGTQLSVL.

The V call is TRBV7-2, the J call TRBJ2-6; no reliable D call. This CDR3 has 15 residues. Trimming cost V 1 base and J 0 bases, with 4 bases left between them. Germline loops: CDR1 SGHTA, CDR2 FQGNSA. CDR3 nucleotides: TGTGCCAGCAGCTTAGTGGCCTCTGGGGCCAACGTCCTGACTTTC. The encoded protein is CASSLVASGANVLTF.

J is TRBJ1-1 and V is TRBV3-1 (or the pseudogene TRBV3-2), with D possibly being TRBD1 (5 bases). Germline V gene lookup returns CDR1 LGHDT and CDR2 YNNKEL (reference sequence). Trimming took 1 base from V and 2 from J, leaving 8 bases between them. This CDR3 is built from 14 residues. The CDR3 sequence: CASSQVGGNTEAFF. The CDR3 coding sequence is TGTGCCAGCAGCCAAGTGGGGGGTAACACTGAAGCTTTCTTT.

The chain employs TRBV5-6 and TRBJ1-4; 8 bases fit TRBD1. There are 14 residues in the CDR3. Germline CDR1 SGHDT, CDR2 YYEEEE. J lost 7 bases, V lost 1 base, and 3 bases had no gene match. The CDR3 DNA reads TGTGCCAGCAGCTTGAGGCAGGGGGCTGAAAAACTGTTTTTT. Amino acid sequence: CASSLRQGAEKLFF. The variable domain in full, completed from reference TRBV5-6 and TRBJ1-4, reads DAGVTQSPTHLIKTRGQQVTLRCSPKSGHDTVSWYQQALGQGPQFIFQYYEEEERQRGNFPDRFSGHQFPNYSSELNVNALLLGDSALYLCASSLRQGAEKLFFGSGTQLSVL.

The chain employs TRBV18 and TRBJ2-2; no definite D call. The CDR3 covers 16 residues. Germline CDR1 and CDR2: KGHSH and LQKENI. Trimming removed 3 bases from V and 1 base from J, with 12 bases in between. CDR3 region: CASSPRAGRNTGELFF. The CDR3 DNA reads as TGTGCCAGCTCACCTCGAGCAGGCCGGAACACCGGGGAGCTGTTTTTT.

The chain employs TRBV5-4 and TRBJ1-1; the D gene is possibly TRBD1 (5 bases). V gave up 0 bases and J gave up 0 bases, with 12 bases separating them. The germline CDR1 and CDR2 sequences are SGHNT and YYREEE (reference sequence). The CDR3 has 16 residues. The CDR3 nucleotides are TGTGCCAGCAGCTTGGGCACAGGACTCATGAACACTGAAGCTTTCTTT. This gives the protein CASSLGTGLMNTEAFF.

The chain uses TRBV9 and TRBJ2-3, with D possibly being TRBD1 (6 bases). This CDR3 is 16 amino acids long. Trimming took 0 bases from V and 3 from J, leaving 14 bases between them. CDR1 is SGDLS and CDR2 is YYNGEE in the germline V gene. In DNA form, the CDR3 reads TGTGCCAGCAGCGTAGGTTTTGGGGGCGAGACAGATACGCAGTATTTT. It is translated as CASSVGFGGETDTQYF.

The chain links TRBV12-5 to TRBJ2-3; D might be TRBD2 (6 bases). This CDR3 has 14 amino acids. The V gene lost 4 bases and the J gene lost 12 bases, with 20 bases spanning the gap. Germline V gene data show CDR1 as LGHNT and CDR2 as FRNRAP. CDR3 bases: TGTGCTAGTGGTTCCTTCTCTAGCGTAGAGGACCAGTATTTT. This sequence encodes CASGSFSSVEDQYF. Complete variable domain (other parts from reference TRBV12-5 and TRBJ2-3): DARVTQTPRHKVTEMGQEVTMRCQPILGHNTVFWYRQTMMQGLELLAYFRNRAPLDDSGMPKDRFSAEMPDATLATLKIQPSEPRDSAVYFCASGSFSSVEDQYFGPGTRLTVL.

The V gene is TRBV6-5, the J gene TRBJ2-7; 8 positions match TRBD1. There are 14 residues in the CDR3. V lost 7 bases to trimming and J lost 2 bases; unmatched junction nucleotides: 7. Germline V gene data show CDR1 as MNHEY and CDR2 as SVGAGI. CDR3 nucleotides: TGTGCCAGCATACCGGGGGACAGGACCTACGAGCAGTACTTC. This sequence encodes CASIPGDRTYEQYF.

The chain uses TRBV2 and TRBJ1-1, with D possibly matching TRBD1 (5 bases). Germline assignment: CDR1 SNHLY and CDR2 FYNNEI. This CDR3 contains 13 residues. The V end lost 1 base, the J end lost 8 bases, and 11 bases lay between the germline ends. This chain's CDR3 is CASSEGGVREAFF. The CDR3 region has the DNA TGTGCCAGCAGTGAAGGGGGCGTCAGAGAAGCTTTCTTT.

CDR3 in DNA: TGTGCCATCAGTGGGCAGCTTGGGACCTACAATGAGCAGTTCTTC. Translated: CAISGQLGTYNEQFF. The chain couples TRBV10-3 to TRBJ2-1; D remains unclear. Germline loops: CDR1 ENHRY, CDR2 SYGVKD. The CDR3 covers 15 residues. V was cut by 4 bases and J by 2 bases, with 12 bases left in between.

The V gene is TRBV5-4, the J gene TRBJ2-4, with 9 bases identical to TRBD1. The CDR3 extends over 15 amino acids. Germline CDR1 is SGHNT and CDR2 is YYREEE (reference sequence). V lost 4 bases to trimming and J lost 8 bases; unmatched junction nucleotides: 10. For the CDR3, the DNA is TGTGCCAGCAGCCGTCCCGGGACAGGGTCGGACATTCAGTACTTC. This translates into CASSRPGTGSDIQYF.

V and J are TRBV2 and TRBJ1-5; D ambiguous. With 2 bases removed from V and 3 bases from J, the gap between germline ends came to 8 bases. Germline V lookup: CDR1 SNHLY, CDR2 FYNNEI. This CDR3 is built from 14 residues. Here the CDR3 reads CASSESGFNQPQHF. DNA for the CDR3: TGTGCCAGCAGTGAATCGGGTTTCAATCAGCCCCAGCATTTT. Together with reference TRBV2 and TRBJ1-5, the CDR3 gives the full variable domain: EPEVTQTPSHQVTQMGQEVILRCVPISNHLYFYWYRQILGQKVEFLVSFYNNEISEKSEIFDDQFSVERPDGSNFTLKIRSTKLEDSAMYFCASSESGFNQPQHFGDGTRLSIL.

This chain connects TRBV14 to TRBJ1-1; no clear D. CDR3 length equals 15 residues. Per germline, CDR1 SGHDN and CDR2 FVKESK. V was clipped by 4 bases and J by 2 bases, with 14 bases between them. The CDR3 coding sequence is TGTGCCAGCAGCCCCCTCGGCTCGTCCAACACTGAAGCTTTCTTT. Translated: CASSPLGSSNTEAFF.

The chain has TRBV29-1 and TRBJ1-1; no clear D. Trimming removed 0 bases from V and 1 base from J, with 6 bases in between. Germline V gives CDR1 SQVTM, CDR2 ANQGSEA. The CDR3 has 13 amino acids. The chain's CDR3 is CSVEENRNTEAFF. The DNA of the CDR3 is TGCAGCGTTGAAGAAAACAGGAACACTGAAGCTTTCTTT.

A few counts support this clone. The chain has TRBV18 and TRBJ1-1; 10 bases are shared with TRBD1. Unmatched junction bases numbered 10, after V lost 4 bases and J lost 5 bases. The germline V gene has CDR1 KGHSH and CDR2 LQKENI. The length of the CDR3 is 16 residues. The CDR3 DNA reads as TGTGCCAGCTCACGGAGACAGGGGGCAAGTGGAACTGAAGCTTTCTTT. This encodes CASSRRQGASGTEAFF. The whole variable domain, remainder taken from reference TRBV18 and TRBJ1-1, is NAGVMQNPRHLVRRRGQEARLRCSPMKGHSHVYWYRQLPEEGLKFMVYLQKENIIDESGMPKERFSAEFPKEGPSILRIQQVVRGDSAAYFCASSRRQGASGTEAFFGQGTRLTVV.

CDR3 in DNA: TGTGCCAGCAGCTTAGATCGGGGGAACTCTGGAAACACCATATATTTT. Translating gives CASSLDRGNSGNTIYF. The V and J genes are TRBV11-2 and TRBJ1-3; tentative D call: TRBD1 (5 bases). Germline V gene sequence: CDR1 SGHAT, CDR2 FQNNGV. V lost 0 bases, J lost 0 bases, and 9 bases lay in between. The CDR3 has 16 residues.

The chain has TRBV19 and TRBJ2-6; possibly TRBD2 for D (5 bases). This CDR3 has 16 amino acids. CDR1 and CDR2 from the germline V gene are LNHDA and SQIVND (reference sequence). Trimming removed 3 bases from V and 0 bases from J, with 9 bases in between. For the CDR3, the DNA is TGTGCCAGTAGTATCGGGATGGCCTCTGGGGCCAACGTCCTGACTTTC. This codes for CASSIGMASGANVLTF.

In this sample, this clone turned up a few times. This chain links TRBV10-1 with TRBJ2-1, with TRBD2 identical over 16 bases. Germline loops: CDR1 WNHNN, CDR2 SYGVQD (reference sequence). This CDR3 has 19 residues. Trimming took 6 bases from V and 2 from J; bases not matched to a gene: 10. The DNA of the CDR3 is TGCGCCAGCAGCCCCGGGACTAGCGGGAGGGCCCTAGCCTACAATGAGCAGTTCTTC. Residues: CASSPGTSGRALAYNEQFF.

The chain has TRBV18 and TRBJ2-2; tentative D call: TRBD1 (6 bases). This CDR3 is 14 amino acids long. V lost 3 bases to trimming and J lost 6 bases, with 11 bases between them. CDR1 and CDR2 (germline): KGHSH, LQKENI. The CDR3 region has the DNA TGTGCCAGCTCACCGAACAGGGACGCCGGGGAGCTGTTTTTT. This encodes CASSPNRDAGELFF.

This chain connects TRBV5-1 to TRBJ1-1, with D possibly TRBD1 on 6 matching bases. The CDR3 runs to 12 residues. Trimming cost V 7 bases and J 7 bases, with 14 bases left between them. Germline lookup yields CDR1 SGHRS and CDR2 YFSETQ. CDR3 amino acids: CASSEQGLEAFF. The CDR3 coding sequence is TGCGCCAGCTCAGAACAGGGACTTGAAGCTTTCTTT.

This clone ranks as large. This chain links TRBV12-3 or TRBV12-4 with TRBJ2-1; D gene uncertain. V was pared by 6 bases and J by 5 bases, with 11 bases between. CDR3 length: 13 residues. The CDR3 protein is CASRLRFHNEQFF. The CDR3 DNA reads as TGTGCCAGCAGGTTAAGGTTCCACAATGAGCAGTTCTTC.

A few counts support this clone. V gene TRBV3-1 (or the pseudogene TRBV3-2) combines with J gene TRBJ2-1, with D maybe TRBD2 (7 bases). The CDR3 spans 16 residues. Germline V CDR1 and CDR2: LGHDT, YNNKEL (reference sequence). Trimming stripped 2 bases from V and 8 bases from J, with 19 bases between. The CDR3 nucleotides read TGTGCCAGCAGCCAACCCATGGGGGGGCGCATTCATGAGCAGTTCTTC. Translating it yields CASSQPMGGRIHEQFF.

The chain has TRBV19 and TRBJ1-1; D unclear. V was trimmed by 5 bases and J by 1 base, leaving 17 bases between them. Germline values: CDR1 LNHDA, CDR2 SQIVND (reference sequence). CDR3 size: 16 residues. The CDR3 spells CASSHAGWTENTEAFF. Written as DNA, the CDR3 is TGTGCCAGTAGTCACGCGGGATGGACGGAGAACACTGAAGCTTTCTTT.

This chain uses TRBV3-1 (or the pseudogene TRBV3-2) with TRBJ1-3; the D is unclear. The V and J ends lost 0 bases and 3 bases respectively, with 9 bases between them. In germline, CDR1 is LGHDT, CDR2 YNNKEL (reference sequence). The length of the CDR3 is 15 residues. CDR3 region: CASSQEGPIGNTIYF. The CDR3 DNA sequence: TGTGCCAGCAGCCAAGAAGGACCTATTGGAAACACCATATATTTT.

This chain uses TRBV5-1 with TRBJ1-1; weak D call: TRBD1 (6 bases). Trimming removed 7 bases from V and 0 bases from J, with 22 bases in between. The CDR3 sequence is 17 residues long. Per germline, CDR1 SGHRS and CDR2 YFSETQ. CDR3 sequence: CASRGSRWGHLNTEAFF. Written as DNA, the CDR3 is TGCGCCAGCCGTGGAAGCCGCTGGGGACACCTGAACACTGAAGCTTTCTTT.